This is a list of T cell receptor beta chains from one sample in a study of beta chain features in type 1 diabetes. Profiling relied on immunoSEQ multiplex PCR, and the TCRdb table lists in-frame clones only, not all of them. Of about half a million clones in the sample, roughly 30% are singletons; the top ten hold almost 0.065%. Sequencing was carried out using naive CD4+ T cells from blood. These receptors all stem from a man younger than 35 in good health. The CDR3 runs from the conserved cysteine through the conserved F or W. The order of the fields is D gene, J gene, clone size, V gene, CDR3 DNA, CDR3 protein. D genes are given only for firm matches. Some rows mark clone size as missing; the rest say once, few, many or name a class of expanded clone.

D gene: NA; J gene: TRBJ2-1; clone size: NA; V gene: TRBV27; CDR3 DNA: TGTGCCAGCAGAGGTACTAGCCGGAGGTACAATGAGCAGTTCTTC; CDR3 protein: CASRGTSRRYNEQFF
D gene: TRBD1; J gene: TRBJ1-2; clone size: NA; V gene: TRBV7-2; CDR3 DNA: TGTGCCAGCAGCCCGGACAGGGGAGGGTACTATGGCTACACCTTC; CDR3 protein: CASSPDRGGYYGYTF
D gene: NA; J gene: TRBJ2-5; clone size: NA; V gene: TRBV25-1; CDR3 DNA: TGTGCCAGCAGTGATTTTGCCGGGGCGGGAGAGACCCAGTACTTC; CDR3 protein: CASSDFAGAGETQYF
D gene: TRBD2; J gene: TRBJ2-2; clone size: few; V gene: TRBV4-3; CDR3 DNA: TGCGCCAGCAGCCGAGAAGGGACTAGCGGAACGAACACCGGGGAGCTGTTTTTT; CDR3 protein: CASSREGTSGTNTGELFF
D gene: TRBD2; J gene: TRBJ2-7; clone size: NA; V gene: TRBV13; CDR3 DNA: TGTGCCAGCAGCCTGCAGATGGGACTAGCGGGAGGCTACGAGCAGTACTTC; CDR3 protein: CASSLQMGLAGGYEQYF
D gene: NA; J gene: TRBJ2-3; clone size: NA; V gene: TRBV6-5; CDR3 DNA: TGTGCCAGCAGTGCCTGGAGGGATACGCAGTATTTT; CDR3 protein: CASSAWRDTQYF
D gene: NA; J gene: TRBJ1-1; clone size: NA; V gene: TRBV25-1; CDR3 DNA: TGTGCCAGCAGTTCCCCCGGGGAGGGGATGAACACTGAAGCTTTCTTT; CDR3 protein: CASSSPGEGMNTEAFF
D gene: NA; J gene: TRBJ2-5; clone size: few; V gene: TRBV5-1; CDR3 DNA: TGCGCCAGCAGCTTGAGGACAGCGCAAGAGACCCAGTACTTC; CDR3 protein: CASSLRTAQETQYF
D gene: NA; J gene: TRBJ1-2; clone size: few; V gene: TRBV4-3; CDR3 DNA: TGCGCCAGCAGCCAGGGGGTTAGGGACTATTCCTATGGCTACACCTTC; CDR3 protein: CASSQGVRDYSYGYTF
D gene: TRBD2; J gene: TRBJ2-5; clone size: few; V gene: TRBV7-2; CDR3 DNA: TGTGCCAGCAGCTTAGGGTCTAGCGGACGCCAAGAGACCCAGTACTTC; CDR3 protein: CASSLGSSGRQETQYF
D gene: NA; J gene: TRBJ2-1; clone size: NA; V gene: TRBV6-5; CDR3 DNA: TGTGCCAGCAGTTCGAGCCTCCGAGGTAATGAGCAGTTCTTC; CDR3 protein: CASSSSLRGNEQFF
D gene: TRBD1; J gene: TRBJ2-1; clone size: NA; V gene: TRBV5-1; CDR3 DNA: TGCGCCAGCACCATTTCACCACTCGACGGACAGGGTGAGCAGTTCTTC; CDR3 protein: CASTISPLDGQGEQFF
D gene: NA; J gene: TRBJ1-2; clone size: NA; V gene: TRBV30; CDR3 DNA: TGTGCCTGGAGTGTTGAGGGCCTCTATGGCTACACCTTC; CDR3 protein: CAWSVEGLYGYTF
D gene: NA; J gene: TRBJ2-6; clone size: NA; V gene: TRBV9; CDR3 DNA: TGTGCCAGCAGCCCTTCGTCTGGGGCCAACGTCCTGACTTTC; CDR3 protein: CASSPSSGANVLTF
D gene: NA; J gene: TRBJ2-1; clone size: NA; V gene: TRBV29-1; CDR3 DNA: TGCAGCGTTGAAGGTAGCGTAAGCTCCTACAATGAGCAGTTCTTC; CDR3 protein: CSVEGSVSSYNEQFF
D gene: NA; J gene: TRBJ2-3; clone size: few; V gene: TRBV5-1; CDR3 DNA: TGCGCCAGCAGCTTGGGCGTGGACAGACGCACAGATACGCAGTATTTT; CDR3 protein: CASSLGVDRRTDTQYF
D gene: NA; J gene: TRBJ2-2; clone size: NA; V gene: TRBV5-1; CDR3 DNA: TGCGCCAGCAGCTTGGAAGGACATAACACCGGGGAGCTGTTTTTT; CDR3 protein: CASSLEGHNTGELFF
D gene: NA; J gene: TRBJ1-2; clone size: few; V gene: TRBV28; CDR3 DNA: TGTGCCAGCAGTTTGGGTACAAATGACTATGGCTACACCTTC; CDR3 protein: CASSLGTNDYGYTF
D gene: NA; J gene: TRBJ2-1; clone size: NA; V gene: TRBV5-5; CDR3 DNA: TGTGCCAGCAGCATAAGACAAGAGCAGTTCTTC; CDR3 protein: CASSIRQEQFF
D gene: NA; J gene: TRBJ2-6; clone size: NA; V gene: TRBV29-1; CDR3 DNA: TGCAGCGTTCGCGTCGGCTCTGGGGCCAACGTCCTGACTTTC; CDR3 protein: CSVRVGSGANVLTF
D gene: TRBD1; J gene: TRBJ2-5; clone size: few; V gene: TRBV4-1; CDR3 DNA: TGCGCCAGCAGCCAAGGACAGGGGAGTCAAGAGACCCAGTACTTC; CDR3 protein: CASSQGQGSQETQYF
D gene: TRBD1; J gene: TRBJ1-2; clone size: few; V gene: TRBV25-1; CDR3 DNA: TGTGCCAGCAGGGCGACAGGGGCGCAGGGCTACACCTTC; CDR3 protein: CASRATGAQGYTF
D gene: TRBD1; J gene: TRBJ2-7; clone size: NA; V gene: TRBV7-2; CDR3 DNA: TGTGCCAGCAGCTTAGGGACAGGGGTCTACGAGCAGTACTTC; CDR3 protein: CASSLGTGVYEQYF
D gene: TRBD1; J gene: TRBJ2-1; clone size: NA; V gene: TRBV7-2; CDR3 DNA: TGTGCCAGCAGAGCCAACAGGGGGCGCGTGAATAATGAGCAGTTCTTC; CDR3 protein: CASRANRGRVNNEQFF
D gene: TRBD2; J gene: TRBJ2-7; clone size: few; V gene: TRBV27; CDR3 DNA: TGTGCCAGCACCTCCCTAGCGGGGACGCGGTCCTACGAGCAGTACTTC; CDR3 protein: CASTSLAGTRSYEQYF
D gene: TRBD1; J gene: TRBJ2-2; clone size: NA; V gene: TRBV9; CDR3 DNA: TGTGCCAGCAGCGTAGTGACAGGGGGCAGCACCGGGGAGCTGTTTTTT; CDR3 protein: CASSVVTGGSTGELFF
D gene: NA; J gene: TRBJ2-3; clone size: NA; V gene: TRBV10-3; CDR3 DNA: TGTGCCATCAGTGAGTCGTCCGGCCAAGATACGCAGTATTTT; CDR3 protein: CAISESSGQDTQYF
D gene: NA; J gene: TRBJ2-1; clone size: few; V gene: TRBV10-3; CDR3 DNA: TGTGCCATCAGCATACTAGGAGGCGGATCGAATGAGCAGTTCTTC; CDR3 protein: CAISILGGGSNEQFF
D gene: TRBD2; J gene: TRBJ2-7; clone size: NA; V gene: TRBV10-3; CDR3 DNA: TGTGCCATCAGGACTAGCGGGATTATCGAGCAGTACTTC; CDR3 protein: CAIRTSGIIEQYF
D gene: NA; J gene: TRBJ2-3; clone size: few; V gene: TRBV4-1; CDR3 DNA: TGCGCCAGCAGCCAAGATAGGGGGGAAGGGGCCCATAGCACAGATACGCAGTATTTT; CDR3 protein: CASSQDRGEGAHSTDTQYF
D gene: NA; J gene: TRBJ2-5; clone size: NA; V gene: TRBV7-9; CDR3 DNA: TGTGCCAGCAGCTTGAGGATTGCGGGGACCCAGTACTTC; CDR3 protein: CASSLRIAGTQYF
D gene: NA; J gene: TRBJ2-4; clone size: NA; V gene: TRBV29-1; CDR3 DNA: TGCAGCGTTGCCGGCAGACTTGCCGGGAACATTCAGTACTTC; CDR3 protein: CSVAGRLAGNIQYF
D gene: TRBD2; J gene: TRBJ2-1; clone size: NA; V gene: TRBV4-1; CDR3 DNA: TGCGCCAGCAGCCAAGTTCCCCCACTCGCGGGAGGTTCACTGCATGAGCAGTTCTTC; CDR3 protein: CASSQVPPLAGGSLHEQFF
D gene: NA; J gene: TRBJ2-7; clone size: few; V gene: TRBV7-9; CDR3 DNA: TGTGCCAGCAGCTTAGCGGGGGGGCCCTACGAGCAGTACTTC; CDR3 protein: CASSLAGGPYEQYF
D gene: NA; J gene: TRBJ2-1; clone size: NA; V gene: TRBV11-2; CDR3 DNA: TGTGCCAGCAGCTTAGATCAGGTCCGTTGGACCTACAATGAGCAGTTCTTC; CDR3 protein: CASSLDQVRWTYNEQFF
D gene: NA; J gene: TRBJ2-2; clone size: few; V gene: TRBV29-1; CDR3 DNA: TGCAGCGTTGCCGGGAACACCGGGGAGCTGTTTTTT; CDR3 protein: CSVAGNTGELFF
D gene: TRBD1; J gene: TRBJ2-7; clone size: NA; V gene: TRBV25-1; CDR3 DNA: TGTGCCAGCAGACTCAGGACAGGGGGCGAGAACGAGCAGTACTTC; CDR3 protein: CASRLRTGGENEQYF
D gene: NA; J gene: TRBJ2-1; clone size: NA; V gene: TRBV15; CDR3 DNA: TGTGCCACCAGAAGGTATGGAGCTCAGAGTCTTAACAATGAGCAGTTCTTC; CDR3 protein: CATRRYGAQSLNNEQFF
D gene: NA; J gene: TRBJ2-2; clone size: few; V gene: TRBV4-3; CDR3 DNA: TGCGCCAGCAGCCCCCTCCCGGGAACCGGGGAGCTGTTTTTT; CDR3 protein: CASSPLPGTGELFF
D gene: TRBD1; J gene: TRBJ2-1; clone size: NA; V gene: TRBV7-9; CDR3 DNA: TGTGCCAGCAAGGCAGGGGGCTGGAATGAGCAGTTCTTC; CDR3 protein: CASKAGGWNEQFF
D gene: TRBD1; J gene: TRBJ1-2; clone size: few; V gene: TRBV30; CDR3 DNA: TGTGCCTGGAGTCCAGACAGGGGTAACTATGGCTACACCTTC; CDR3 protein: CAWSPDRGNYGYTF
D gene: TRBD1; J gene: TRBJ2-7; clone size: few; V gene: TRBV7-9; CDR3 DNA: TGTGCCAGCAGCTCATCCGGGACAGGGTCCTACGAGCAGTACTTC; CDR3 protein: CASSSSGTGSYEQYF
D gene: NA; J gene: TRBJ1-1; clone size: NA; V gene: TRBV5-6; CDR3 DNA: TGTGCCAGCAGCTCACTAGAGAACACTGAAGCTTTCTTT; CDR3 protein: CASSSLENTEAFF
D gene: NA; J gene: TRBJ2-7; clone size: NA; V gene: TRBV30; CDR3 DNA: TGTGCCTGGAGTGTAGTTACAGGGAACCCCTACGAGCAGTACTTC; CDR3 protein: CAWSVVTGNPYEQYF
D gene: NA; J gene: TRBJ1-4; clone size: once; V gene: TRBV7-9; CDR3 DNA: TGTGCCAGCAGCGTCTCGGAAAAACTGTTTTTT; CDR3 protein: CASSVSEKLFF
D gene: NA; J gene: TRBJ2-1; clone size: NA; V gene: TRBV30; CDR3 DNA: TGTGCCTGGAGTGTAGGGACCCCGGGGCTCTACAATGAGCAGTTCTTC; CDR3 protein: CAWSVGTPGLYNEQFF
D gene: NA; J gene: TRBJ2-5; clone size: NA; V gene: TRBV7-9; CDR3 DNA: TGTGCCAGCAGCTTCATCAGGTTCCAAGAGACCCAGTACTTC; CDR3 protein: CASSFIRFQETQYF
D gene: NA; J gene: TRBJ1-5; clone size: few; V gene: TRBV30; CDR3 DNA: TGTGCCTGGACCTCCCGGGGGTTCGGCAATCAGCCCCAGCATTTT; CDR3 protein: CAWTSRGFGNQPQHF
D gene: NA; J gene: TRBJ2-3; clone size: few; V gene: TRBV7-9; CDR3 DNA: TGTGCCAGCACCGCTACAGGGATGGGCACAGATACGCAGTATTTT; CDR3 protein: CASTATGMGTDTQYF
D gene: NA; J gene: TRBJ2-2; clone size: few; V gene: TRBV7-2; CDR3 DNA: TGTGCCAGCACACCAGGGTTACCCGGGGAGCTGTTTTTT; CDR3 protein: CASTPGLPGELFF
D gene: NA; J gene: TRBJ2-7; clone size: NA; V gene: TRBV5-1; CDR3 DNA: TGCGCCAGCAGCCCCGGACAGACCCTCTCCTACGAGCAGTACTTC; CDR3 protein: CASSPGQTLSYEQYF
D gene: NA; J gene: TRBJ2-3; clone size: NA; V gene: TRBV7-8; CDR3 DNA: TGTGCTTCGGGCGGGATCACAGATACGCAGTATTTT; CDR3 protein: CASGGITDTQYF
D gene: TRBD2; J gene: TRBJ2-7; clone size: NA; V gene: TRBV7-8; CDR3 DNA: TGTGCCAGCAGCTTATTACGGCTAGCGGGAGGGTACGAGCAGTACTTC; CDR3 protein: CASSLLRLAGGYEQYF